This T cell receptor (beta chain) was retrieved from a study of T-cell reconstitution after alpha-beta-depleted transplantation in children. Study results and caveats: Reported findings indicate that, about two months after transplant, alpha-beta T cells came from several hundred expanded clones, which were derived from non-depleted graft cells. By one year post-transplant, T-cell counts and diversity largely arose from T cells that were newly produced.

A word on this clonotype: Its matching antigen is unknown.

For TCRbeta, the library was prepared with unique molecular identifiers. From the PCR reads, TCRdb called clonotypes with MiXCR, one entry per CDR3 protein. The sample includes fewer than 750,000 distinct CDR3 sequences, 25% to 30% of them seen just once. The sequence derives from a boy under three years old with Wiskott-Aldrich syndrome, due to receive a stem cell transplant. This specimen consisted of PBMCs, obtained before TCRalphabeta/CD19-depleted stem cell transplant.

CDR3 in DNA: TGTGCCAGCAGTGGAGGGACGGGAAATTCACCCCTCCACTTT. Residues: CASSGGTGNSPLHF. V usage is TRBV6-1 and J usage is TRBJ1-6; D is perhaps TRBD1 (5 bases). CDR3 length equals 14 residues. Germline V gives CDR1 MNHNS, CDR2 SASEGT. The ends were cut back, 4 bases at V and 7 bases at J, with 11 bases in the middle.